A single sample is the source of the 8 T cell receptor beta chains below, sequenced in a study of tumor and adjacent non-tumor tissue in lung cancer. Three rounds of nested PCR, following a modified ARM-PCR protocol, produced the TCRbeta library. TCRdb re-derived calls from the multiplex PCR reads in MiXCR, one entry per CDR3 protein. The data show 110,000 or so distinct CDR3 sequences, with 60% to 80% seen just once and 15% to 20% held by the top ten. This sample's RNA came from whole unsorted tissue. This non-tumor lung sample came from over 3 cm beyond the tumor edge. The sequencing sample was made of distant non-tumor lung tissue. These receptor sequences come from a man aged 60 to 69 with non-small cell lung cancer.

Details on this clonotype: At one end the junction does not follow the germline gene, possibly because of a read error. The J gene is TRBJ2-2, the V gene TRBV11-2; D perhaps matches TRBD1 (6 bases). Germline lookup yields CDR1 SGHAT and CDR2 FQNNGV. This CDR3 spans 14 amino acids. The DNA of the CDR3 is TGTTCCAGTAGTTCAGGACAGAACACCGGGGAACTGTTTTTT. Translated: CSSSSGQNTGELFF.

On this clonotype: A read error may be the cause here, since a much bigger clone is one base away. The DNA of the CDR3 is TGTGCCAGCAGCCGGACTAGCGGGAGACGGACATATACGCAGTATTTT. Translating it yields CASSRTSGRRTYTQYF. This chain links TRBV28 with TRBJ2-3; 13 bases line up with TRBD2. The germline CDR1 and CDR2 sequences are MDHEN and SYDVKM. J gave up 7 bases and V 6 bases, and 10 bases lay outside the gene matches. The CDR3 loop spans 16 amino acids.

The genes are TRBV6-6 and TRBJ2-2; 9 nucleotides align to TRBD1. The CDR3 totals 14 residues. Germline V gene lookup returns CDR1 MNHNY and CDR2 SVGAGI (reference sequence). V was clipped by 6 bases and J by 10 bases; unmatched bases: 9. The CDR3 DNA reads TGTGCCAGCAGGGGACAGGGCCTCACTGTGGAGCTGTTTTTT. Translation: CASRGQGLTVELFF.

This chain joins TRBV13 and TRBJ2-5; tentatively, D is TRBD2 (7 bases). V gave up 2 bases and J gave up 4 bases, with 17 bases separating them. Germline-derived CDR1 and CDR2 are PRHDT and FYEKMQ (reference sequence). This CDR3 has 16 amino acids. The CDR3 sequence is CASSLRRGGPRETQYF. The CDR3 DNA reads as TGTGCCAGCAGCTTACGAAGGGGGGGACCGAGAGAGACCCAGTACTTC.

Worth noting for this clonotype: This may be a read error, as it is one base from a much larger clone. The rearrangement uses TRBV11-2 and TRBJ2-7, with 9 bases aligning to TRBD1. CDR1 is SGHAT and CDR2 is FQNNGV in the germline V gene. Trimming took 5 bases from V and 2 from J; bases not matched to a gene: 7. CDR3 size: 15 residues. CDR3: CASSISGTGPYEQYF. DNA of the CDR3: TGTGCCAGCAGCATATCCGGGACAGGGCCCTACGAGCAGTACTTC.

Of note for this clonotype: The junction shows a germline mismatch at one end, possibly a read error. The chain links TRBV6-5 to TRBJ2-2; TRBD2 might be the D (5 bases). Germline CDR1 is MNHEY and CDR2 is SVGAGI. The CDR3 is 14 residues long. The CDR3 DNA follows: TGTGACAGCAGTGGCGGGCACCCCCCCGGGGAGCTGTTTTTT. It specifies CDSSGGHPPGELFF.

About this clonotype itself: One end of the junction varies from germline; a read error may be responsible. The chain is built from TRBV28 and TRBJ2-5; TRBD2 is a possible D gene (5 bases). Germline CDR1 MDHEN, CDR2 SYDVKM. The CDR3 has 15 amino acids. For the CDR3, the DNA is TGTACCAGCAGTTTAGATGGACTTCGGACGGTGACCCAGTACTTC. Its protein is CTSSLDGLRTVTQYF.

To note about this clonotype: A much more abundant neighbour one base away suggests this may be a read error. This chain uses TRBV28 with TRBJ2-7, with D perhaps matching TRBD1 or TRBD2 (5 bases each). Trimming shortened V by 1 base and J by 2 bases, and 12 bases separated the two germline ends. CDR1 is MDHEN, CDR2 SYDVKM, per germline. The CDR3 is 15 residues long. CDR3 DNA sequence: TGTGCCAGCAGTTTATCGGGACCGATGACCTACGAGCAGTACTTC. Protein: CASSLSGPMTYEQYF.